This T cell receptor beta chain was captured in a study of T cell responses to AZD1222 COVID-19 vaccine. Study in general: Second-dose timings of about 4 or about 12 weeks were pooled.

Whole-study findings and limits: The peak T cell response came first, and repertoires were sampled only after it. Among the donors, most were white British and more were female, and clonal diversity was possibly underestimated.

As concerns this clone: The antigen is unknown.

The repertoire was sequenced with immunoSEQ multiplex PCR; TCRdb's copy has only in-frame clones and lacks some. The repertoire holds 150,000 or so clones, with around 89% as singletons. Germline V gene lookup returns CDR1 SGHRS and CDR2 YFSETQ. The CDR3 contains 16 residues. V lost 0 bases to trimming and J lost 15 bases, with 25 bases between them. The source material was peripheral blood, sampled on day 0 of AZD1222 vaccination. The chain is built from TRBV5-1 and TRBJ2-1; D is perhaps TRBD1 (6 bases). The source is an adult in good health. CDR3 in DNA: TGCGCCAGCAGCTTGGTGTTTCCAGGGGTAGAGGGCGGGTGGTTCTTC. As protein: CASSLVFPGVEGGWFF.